The clone carrying this T cell receptor (beta chain) appeared once. TCRdb's table, derived via immunoSEQ multiplex PCR, lists solely in-frame clones and lacks some. The profile shows roughly 100,000 clones, approximately 95% of them singletons. These data are taken from a study of OX40 agonist ivuxolimab in advanced cancers. Study-level information: Head and neck, renal cell, melanoma or hepatocellular carcinoma were the cancers that dose-escalation patients had. Partial responses were recorded for three patients, including one with hepatocellular carcinoma and two with cutaneous melanoma. Among those enrolled, mean age was roughly 55 years (range 23 to 79) and less than 90% were male. Enrollees could have had prior anti-PD-1, anti-PD-L1 or anti-CTLA-4 therapy, which 40% to 45% had received.

V was clipped by 5 bases and J by 6 bases; unmatched bases: 6. The CDR3 is made up of 13 amino acids. The germline V gene encodes CDR1 SGHTA and CDR2 FQGTGA. The rearrangement links TRBV7-3 to TRBJ1-1; 7 positions match TRBD1. Sequenced material: CD4+ or CD8+ T cells sorted from blood, taken in a trial of the OX40 agonist ivuxolimab. This clonotype was obtained from an adult with an advanced solid tumor such as melanoma, head and neck, liver or kidney cancer. The CDR3 nucleotides read TGTGCCAGCAGCCTTACAGGGGAAGCTGAAGCTTTCTTT. Its translation is CASSLTGEAEAFF.